A selection of T cell receptor beta chains follows, all from one sample in a study of blood T cell repertoires in COVID-19. Generated by immunoSEQ multiplex PCR, the TCRdb table keeps only in-frame clones and is missing some. This sample yields approximately 350,000 clones, of which over 70% are seen a single time; under 3% belongs to the top ten. Sequenced sample: peripheral blood. The receptors derive from a man aged 25-40 years with active or convalescent COVID-19. CDR3s include the opening cysteine and the closing phenylalanine or tryptophan. Rows give clone size only sometimes, using once, few, many, or a class for an expanded clone.

v_call: TRBV4-1; j_call: TRBJ2-7; clone_size: -; cdr3_length: 16; cdr3_aa: CASSQVGGQGTYEQYF
v_call: TRBV7-9; j_call: TRBJ1-2; clone_size: -; cdr3_length: 13; cdr3_aa: CASSFGGGYGYTF
v_call: TRBV29-1; j_call: TRBJ2-7; clone_size: few; cdr3_length: 13; cdr3_aa: CSVLAGSSYEQYF
v_call: TRBV6-5; j_call: TRBJ2-7; clone_size: -; cdr3_length: 14; cdr3_aa: CASAPTRSSYEQYF
v_call: TRBV4-2; j_call: TRBJ1-3; clone_size: -; cdr3_length: 17; cdr3_aa: CASSQVGTAPTGNTIYF
v_call: TRBV9; j_call: TRBJ2-7; clone_size: -; cdr3_length: 16; cdr3_aa: CASSPRSGQRYYEQYF
v_call: TRBV6-6; j_call: TRBJ2-2; clone_size: -; cdr3_length: 16; cdr3_aa: CASSYLGQRNTGELFF
v_call: TRBV27; j_call: TRBJ2-7; clone_size: -; cdr3_length: 15; cdr3_aa: CASHLRGGLVYEQYF
v_call: TRBV27; j_call: TRBJ2-3; clone_size: once; cdr3_length: 14; cdr3_aa: CASSPPPGTDTQYF
v_call: TRBV6-1; j_call: TRBJ1-2; clone_size: -; cdr3_length: 12; cdr3_aa: CASSEQNYGYTF
v_call: TRBV5-4; j_call: TRBJ1-2; clone_size: -; cdr3_length: 15; cdr3_aa: CASSLGGQDVYGYTF
v_call: TRBV5-6; j_call: TRBJ2-7; clone_size: -; cdr3_length: 12; cdr3_aa: CASSLGTFEQYF
v_call: TRBV20-1; j_call: TRBJ2-5; clone_size: -; cdr3_length: 11; cdr3_aa: CSARDGETQYF
v_call: TRBV5-5; j_call: TRBJ1-3; clone_size: -; cdr3_length: 17; cdr3_aa: CASSFRLQQGQRNTIYF
v_call: TRBV4-2; j_call: TRBJ2-3; clone_size: -; cdr3_length: 17; cdr3_aa: CASSQPRTSGGEDTQYF
v_call: TRBV14; j_call: TRBJ2-1; clone_size: few; cdr3_length: 14; cdr3_aa: CASSQGVGAREQFF